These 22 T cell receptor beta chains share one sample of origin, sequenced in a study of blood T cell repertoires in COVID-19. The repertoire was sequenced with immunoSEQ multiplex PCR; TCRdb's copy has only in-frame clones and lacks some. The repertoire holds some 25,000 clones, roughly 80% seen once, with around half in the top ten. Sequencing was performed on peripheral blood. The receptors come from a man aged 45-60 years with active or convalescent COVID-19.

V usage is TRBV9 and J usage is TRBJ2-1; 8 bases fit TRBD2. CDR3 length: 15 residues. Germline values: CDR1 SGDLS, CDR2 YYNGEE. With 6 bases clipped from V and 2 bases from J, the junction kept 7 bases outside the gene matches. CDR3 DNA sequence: TGTGCCAGCACAAGAGCGGGGGCCGCCTACAATGAGCAGTTCTTC. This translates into CASTRAGAAYNEQFF.

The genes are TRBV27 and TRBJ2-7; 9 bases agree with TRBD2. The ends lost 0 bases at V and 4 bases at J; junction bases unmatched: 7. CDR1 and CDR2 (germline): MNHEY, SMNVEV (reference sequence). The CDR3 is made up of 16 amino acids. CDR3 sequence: CASSLSKASGAYEQYF. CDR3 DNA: TGTGCCAGCAGTTTATCGAAAGCTAGCGGGGCTTACGAGCAGTACTTC.

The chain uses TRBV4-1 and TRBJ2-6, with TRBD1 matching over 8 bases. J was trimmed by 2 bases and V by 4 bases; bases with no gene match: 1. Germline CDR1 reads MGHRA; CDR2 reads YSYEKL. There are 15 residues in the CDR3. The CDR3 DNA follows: TGCGCCAGCAGCCCGGACAGGGCTGGGGCCAACGTCCTGACTTTC. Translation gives CASSPDRAGANVLTF.

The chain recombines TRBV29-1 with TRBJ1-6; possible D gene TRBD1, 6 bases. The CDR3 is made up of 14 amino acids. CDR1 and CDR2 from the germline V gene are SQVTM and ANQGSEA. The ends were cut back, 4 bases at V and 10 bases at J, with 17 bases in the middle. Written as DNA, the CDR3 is TGCAGCGTTGTTACACAGGGCATAGGGTCACCCCTCCACTTT. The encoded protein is CSVVTQGIGSPLHF.

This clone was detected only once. The CDR3: CASSVAGVYNEQFF. The DNA of the CDR3 is TGTGCCAGCAGCGTAGCGGGGGTGTACAATGAGCAGTTCTTC. V and J are TRBV9 and TRBJ2-1; D perhaps matches TRBD2 (6 bases). Germline V gene sequence: CDR1 SGDLS, CDR2 YYNGEE. The CDR3 covers 14 residues. Trimming stripped 0 bases from V and 4 bases from J, with 8 bases between.

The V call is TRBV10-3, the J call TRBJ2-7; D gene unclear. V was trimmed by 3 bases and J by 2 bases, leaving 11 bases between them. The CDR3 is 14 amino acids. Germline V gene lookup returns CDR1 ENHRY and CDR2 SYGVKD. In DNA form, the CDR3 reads TGTGCCATCAGTGATACCGATAGCACCTACGAGCAGTACTTC. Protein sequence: CAISDTDSTYEQYF.

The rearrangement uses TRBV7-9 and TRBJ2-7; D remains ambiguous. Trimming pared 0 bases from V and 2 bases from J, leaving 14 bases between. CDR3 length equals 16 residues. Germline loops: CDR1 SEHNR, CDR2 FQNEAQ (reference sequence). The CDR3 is CASSLALLGSTYEQYF. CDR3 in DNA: TGTGCCAGCAGCTTAGCTCTACTGGGCAGCACCTACGAGCAGTACTTC.

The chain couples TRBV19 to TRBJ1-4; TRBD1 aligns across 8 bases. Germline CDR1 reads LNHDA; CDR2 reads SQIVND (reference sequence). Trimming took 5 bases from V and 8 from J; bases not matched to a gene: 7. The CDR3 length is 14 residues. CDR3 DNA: TGTGCCAGTAGTGCCAGCAGGGGGCAGGAAAAACTGTTTTTT. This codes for CASSASRGQEKLFF.

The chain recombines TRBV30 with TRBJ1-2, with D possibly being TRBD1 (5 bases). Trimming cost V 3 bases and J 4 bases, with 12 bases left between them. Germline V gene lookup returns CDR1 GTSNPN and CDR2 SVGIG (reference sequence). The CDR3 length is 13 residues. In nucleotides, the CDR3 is TGTGCCTGGAGCCGGGGGGGTGGCTATGGCTACACCTTC. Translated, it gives CAWSRGGGYGYTF. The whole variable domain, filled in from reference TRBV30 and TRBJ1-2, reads SQTIHQWPATLVQPVGSPLSLECTVEGTSNPNLYWYRQAAGRGLQLLFYSVGIGQISSEVPQNLSASRPQDRQFILSSKKLLLSDSGFYLCAWSRGGGYGYTFGSGTRLTVV.

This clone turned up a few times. The CDR3 sequence: CASSRSGKRADTQYF. CDR3 DNA: TGTGCCAGCAGCCGGTCCGGGAAAAGAGCGGATACGCAGTATTTT. The genes are TRBV3-1 (or the pseudogene TRBV3-2) and TRBJ2-3; a weak D match, TRBD2 (5 bases). Trimming took 4 bases from V and 6 from J, leaving 17 bases between them. From germline, CDR1 is LGHDT and CDR2 YNNKEL (reference sequence). The CDR3 contains 15 residues.

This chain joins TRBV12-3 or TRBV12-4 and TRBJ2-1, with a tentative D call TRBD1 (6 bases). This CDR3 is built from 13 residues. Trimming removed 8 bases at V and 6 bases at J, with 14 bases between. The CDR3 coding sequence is TGTGCCAGCCTCAGGGGAAGCGCCAATGAGCAGTTCTTC. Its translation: CASLRGSANEQFF.

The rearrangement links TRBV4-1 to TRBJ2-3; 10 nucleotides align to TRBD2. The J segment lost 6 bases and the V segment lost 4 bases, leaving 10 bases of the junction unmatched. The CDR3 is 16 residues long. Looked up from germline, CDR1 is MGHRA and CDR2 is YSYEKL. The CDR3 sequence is CASSPAAGGFGDTQYF. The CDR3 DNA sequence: TGCGCCAGCAGCCCGGCAGCGGGGGGGTTTGGGGATACGCAGTATTTT.

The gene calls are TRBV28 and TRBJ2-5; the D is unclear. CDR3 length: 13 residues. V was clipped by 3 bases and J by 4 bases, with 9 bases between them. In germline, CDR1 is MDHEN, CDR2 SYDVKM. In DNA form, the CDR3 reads TGTGCCAGCAGTTTGGGCATCATAGAGACCCAGTACTTC. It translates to CASSLGIIETQYF.

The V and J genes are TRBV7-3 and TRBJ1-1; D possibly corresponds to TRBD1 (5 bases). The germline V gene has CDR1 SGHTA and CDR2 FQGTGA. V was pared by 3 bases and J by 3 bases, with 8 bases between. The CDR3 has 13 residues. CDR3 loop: CASSFIRDTEAFF. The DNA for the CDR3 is TGTGCCAGCAGCTTCATCAGGGACACTGAAGCTTTCTTT.

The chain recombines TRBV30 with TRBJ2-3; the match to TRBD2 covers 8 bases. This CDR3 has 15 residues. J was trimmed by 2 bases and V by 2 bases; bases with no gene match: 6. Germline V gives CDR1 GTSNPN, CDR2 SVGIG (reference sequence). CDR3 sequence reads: CAWSLTSVSTDTQYF. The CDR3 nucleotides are TGTGCCTGGAGTCTGACTAGCGTGTCCACAGATACGCAGTATTTT.

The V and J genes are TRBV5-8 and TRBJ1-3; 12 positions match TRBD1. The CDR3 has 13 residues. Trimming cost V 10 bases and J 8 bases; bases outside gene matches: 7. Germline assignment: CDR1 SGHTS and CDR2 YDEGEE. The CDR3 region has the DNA TGTGCCGGACCGGGACAGGGGGCGGACACCATATATTTT. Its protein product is CAGPGQGADTIYF.

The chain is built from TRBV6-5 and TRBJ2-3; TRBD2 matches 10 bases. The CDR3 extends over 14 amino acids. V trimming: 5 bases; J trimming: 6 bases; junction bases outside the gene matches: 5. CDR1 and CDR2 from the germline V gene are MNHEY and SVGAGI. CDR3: CASSRLAGGDTQYF. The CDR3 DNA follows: TGTGCCAGCAGTAGACTAGCGGGTGGGGATACGCAGTATTTT.

CDR3 sequence reads: CATSDSTQPQHF. As DNA, the CDR3 is TGTGCCACCAGTGATTCAACACAGCCCCAGCATTTT. This chain links TRBV24-1 with TRBJ1-5, with no clear D. V was clipped by 2 bases and J by 7 bases, with 5 bases between them. The CDR3 contains 12 residues. CDR1 is KGHDR and CDR2 is SFDVKD in the germline V gene.

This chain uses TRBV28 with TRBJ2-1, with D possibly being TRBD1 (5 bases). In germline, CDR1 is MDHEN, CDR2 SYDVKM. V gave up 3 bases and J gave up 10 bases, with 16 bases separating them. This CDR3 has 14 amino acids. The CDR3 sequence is CASSFGAPAREQFF. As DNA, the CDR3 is TGTGCCAGCAGTTTTGGGGCCCCGGCGAGGGAGCAGTTCTTC.

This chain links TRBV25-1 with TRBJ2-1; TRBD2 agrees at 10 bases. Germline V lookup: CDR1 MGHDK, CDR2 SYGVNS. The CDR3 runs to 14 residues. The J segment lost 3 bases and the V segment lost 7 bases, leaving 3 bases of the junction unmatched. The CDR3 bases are TGTGCCAGCAAACTAGCGGGATTCTACAATGAGCAGTTCTTC. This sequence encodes CASKLAGFYNEQFF.

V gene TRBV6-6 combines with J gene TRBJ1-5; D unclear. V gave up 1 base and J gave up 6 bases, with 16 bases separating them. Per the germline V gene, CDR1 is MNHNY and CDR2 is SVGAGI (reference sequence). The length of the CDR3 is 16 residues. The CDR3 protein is CASSYLTGVLSQPQHF. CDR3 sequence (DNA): TGTGCCAGCAGTTACTTAACCGGGGTCTTGAGTCAGCCCCAGCATTTT.

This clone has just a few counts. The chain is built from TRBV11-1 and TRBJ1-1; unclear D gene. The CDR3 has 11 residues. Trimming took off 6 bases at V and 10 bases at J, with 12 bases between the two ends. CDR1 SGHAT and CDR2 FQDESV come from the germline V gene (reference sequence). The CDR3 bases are TGTGCCAGCAGGAAGGAGGGCCTAGCTTTCTTT. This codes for CASRKEGLAFF.